This record concerns one TCR beta chain sequence. Its antigen remains unidentified. Within one base of it there is no much larger clone, and no base qualities were kept. The data were taken from a study of blood T cell repertoires in COVID-19 (dated by TCRdb to 2018 to 2021). For context, the study as a whole: The collaborator samples originated in the United States, Italy and Spain and spanned the acute and convalescent phases of COVID-19. Where available, HLA class I and class II types were obtained from metadata supplied by the sample provider rather than from assay-based typing. A freely available public database, intended as a resource for researchers studying the immune response to SARS-CoV-2, is where the repertoires were released. The prospective study material was composed of cDNA or gDNA derived from T cells, B-cell-depleted T cells, or PBMCs. Subjects who had been exposed to COVID-19, were actively infected with it, or had recovered from it provided the deeply sampled blood TCRbeta repertoires that made up the dataset. Samples were obtained from the ongoing ImmuneRACE study (first 160 participants) and from 950 to 1,500 subjects provided by 6 global collaborators. Nearly every sample came with metadata listing a de-identified subject ID, COVID-19 status, age in years and sex. The paper's findings and limits, for the study overall: Clinical and demographic metadata were provided uncurated, with the amount varying by source and participant.

At the junction V is shortened by 5 bases and J by 3 bases; bases outside the gene matches: 6. CDR1 MDHEN and CDR2 SYDVKM were looked up in the germline V gene. The CDR3, from cysteine to phenylalanine, totals 15 residues. The entry retains the CDR3 DNA only, 45 bases that are in frame from base 1. The immunoSEQ Assay, a bias-controlled multiplex PCR, was used to amplify TCRbeta CDR3 regions from genomic DNA. On the study's bioinformatics: Nucleated cell counts per sample were estimated from amplification of reference gene primers within the assay. To quantify the absolute abundance of each unique TCRbeta CDR3 rearrangement, sequence reads were collapsed and filtered. For each sample, productive Simpson clonality was calculated by taking the square root of Simpson's diversity index across productive rearrangements. TCRdb holds this immuneACCESS table with in-frame rearrangements only. Some clones are missing; in checked studies, unresolved V genes explain under half, and the rest has no known cause. The V and J calls and clone size are taken from that table; D and trimming were inferred from the DNA. In all, the sample holds over 150,000 clones, and approximately 83% of those were seen once. Approximately 2.9% of the sample lies in the top ten.

The collaborating institutions used their own protocols to collect whole blood in K2EDTA tubes. For TCRbeta analysis, collaborator samples were shipped as frozen whole blood, as isolated PBMCs, or as DNA extracted from either sample type. This sequence uses TRBV28 and TRBJ1-5; 8 bases in the middle match TRBD1. The sample was peripheral blood. The sequence derives from a woman aged 55-70 years with acute or convalescent COVID-19. The CDR3 region: CASSPDREDNQPQHF. The nucleotide sequence is given as TGTGCCAGCAGTCCGGACAGGGAGGACAATCAGCCCCAGCATTTT. With the portions outside the CDR3 filled from the reference TRBV28 and TRBJ1-5 genes, the complete variable region becomes DVKVTQSSRYLVKRTGEKVFLECVQDMDHENMFWYRQDPGLGLRLIYFSYDVKMKEKGDIPEGYSVSREKKERFSLILESASTNQTSMYLCASSPDREDNQPQHFGDGTRLSIL.